These 30 T cell receptor beta chains were sequenced from one sample in a study of Ad26.COV2.S vaccination and SARS-CoV-2 variants. Treatment specified: around 19 received Ad26.COV2.S at low or high dose, single or two shots; roughly five received placebo; per-sample allocation not given. After the first vaccine or placebo injection, samples were drawn on day 63. Profiled with immunoSEQ multiplex PCR; TCRdb holds only in-frame clones, not every one. Among about 680,000 clones listed, roughly 90% were seen once. The starting material was peripheral blood, obtained in a trial of Ad26.COV2.S vaccine versus placebo. Receptors originate from a person aged 18 to 59 who received the Ad26.COV2.S COVID-19 vaccine or a placebo.

This clone has just one count. V usage is TRBV19 and J usage is TRBJ1-3; no reliable D call. The CDR3 has 16 residues. The V gene's germline CDR1 is LNHDA and CDR2 SQIVND (reference sequence). The V and J ends lost 6 bases and 0 bases respectively, with 15 bases between them. The CDR3 DNA reads as TGTGCCAGTAGCCAGCCCGAGGGTCCCTCTGGAAACACCATATATTTT. This codes for CASSQPEGPSGNTIYF.

For this clone: Distinct nucleotide sequences in the sample also encode this CDR3. V and J are TRBV6-1 and TRBJ1-6; D may be TRBD1 (5 bases). Trimming stripped 6 bases from V and 0 bases from J, with 12 bases between. Germline V CDR1 and CDR2: MNHNS, SASEGT. This CDR3 region has 16 residues. CDR3 DNA sequence: TGTGCCAGCAGGGAACAGGCGAGCTCCTATAATTCACCCCTCCACTTT. This translates into CASREQASSYNSPLHF.

The sample holds a few counts of this clone. The V gene is TRBV10-3, the J gene TRBJ1-4, with TRBD1 matching over 7 bases. Germline V gene lookup returns CDR1 ENHRY and CDR2 SYGVKD. This CDR3 is 16 amino acids long. Trimming took 0 bases from V and 2 from J; bases not matched to a gene: 3. The CDR3, as DNA: TGTGCCATCAGTGAGTCGCAACAGGGGACTAATGAAAAACTGTTTTTT. Residues: CAISESQQGTNEKLFF.

This clone occurred a few times. The rearrangement joins TRBV5-1 to TRBJ2-7; TRBD1 agrees at 7 bases. Germline lookup yields CDR1 SGHRS and CDR2 YFSETQ. Trimming took 0 bases from V and 0 from J; bases not matched to a gene: 9. The CDR3 sequence is 17 residues long. Written as DNA, the CDR3 is TGCGCCAGCAGCTTGGACGTGGCGCGACAGGGCTCCTACGAGCAGTACTTC. Its translation is CASSLDVARQGSYEQYF. Filled out from reference TRBV5-1 and TRBJ2-7, the complete variable domain reads KAGVTQTPRYLIKTRGQQVTLSCSPISGHRSVSWYQQTPGQGLQFLFEYFSETQRNKGNFPGRFSGRQFSNSRSEMNVSTLELGDSALYLCASSLDVARQGSYEQYFGPGTRLTVT.

This clone was counted only a few times. The V call is TRBV9, the J call TRBJ1-2; D gene uncertain. The V end lost 2 bases, the J end lost 10 bases, and 9 bases lay between the germline ends. Germline values: CDR1 SGDLS, CDR2 YYNGEE. The CDR3 length is 11 residues. CDR3 in DNA: TGTGCCAGCAGCGTCGGTAGTCACTACACCTTC. Protein: CASSVGSHYTF.

V and J are TRBV30 and TRBJ1-2, with D possibly TRBD1 on 6 matching bases. Germline lookup yields CDR1 GTSNPN and CDR2 SVGIG (reference sequence). The CDR3 covers 14 residues. The V gene lost 5 bases and the J gene lost 1 base, with 14 bases spanning the gap. CDR3 loop: CAWLGQPFNYGYTF. DNA for the CDR3: TGTGCCTGGCTAGGACAGCCATTTAACTATGGCTACACCTTC.

The chain links TRBV6-5 to TRBJ2-5; no definite D call. Germline V gene data show CDR1 as MNHEY and CDR2 as SVGAGI. The CDR3 has 13 residues. V was pared by 4 bases and J by 4 bases, with 10 bases between. Here the CDR3 DNA reads TGTGCCAGCAGTTTACAATGGAGAGAGACCCAGTACTTC. Its translation: CASSLQWRETQYF.

The rearrangement links TRBV15 to TRBJ2-5, with a weak D call TRBD2 (5 bases). Germline assignment: CDR1 LNHNV and CDR2 YYDKDF (reference sequence). Trimming pared 3 bases from V and 2 bases from J, leaving 16 bases between. The CDR3 is 16 residues long. The CDR3 region has the DNA TGTGCCACCAGCAGGACCACCCGGGGTCTACAAGAGACCCAGTACTTC. This translates into CATSRTTRGLQETQYF.

Concerning this clone itself: The sample has other DNA sequences that encode this CDR3 too. The chain recombines TRBV18 with TRBJ1-1, with a weak D call TRBD1 (5 bases). Trimming shortened V by 2 bases and J by 4 bases, and 11 bases separated the two germline ends. The CDR3 loop spans 14 amino acids. Germline V gene data show CDR1 as KGHSH and CDR2 as LQKENI. The CDR3 DNA follows: TGTGCCAGCTCACCAACAACAGGTGGCACTGAAGCTTTCTTT. This gives the protein CASSPTTGGTEAFF.

The chain combines TRBV14 with TRBJ2-3; D remains unclear. The CDR3 is made up of 16 amino acids. V dropped 0 bases and J dropped 7 bases, with 17 bases sitting between them. In germline, CDR1 is SGHDN, CDR2 FVKESK. CDR3: CASSQDKGWLIHTQYF. The CDR3, as DNA: TGTGCCAGCAGCCAAGATAAGGGCTGGTTGATTCATACGCAGTATTTT.

The chain links TRBV7-2 to TRBJ2-1, with D perhaps matching TRBD2 (5 bases). The length of the CDR3 is 13 residues. Trimming stripped 5 bases from V and 2 bases from J, with 7 bases between. Per the germline V gene, CDR1 is SGHTA and CDR2 is FQGNSA. This chain's CDR3 is CASSLRAYNEQFF. The CDR3 DNA sequence: TGTGCCAGCAGCCTGCGGGCCTACAATGAGCAGTTCTTC.

V is TRBV19 and J is TRBJ2-2; D is possibly TRBD1 (5 bases). Per germline, CDR1 LNHDA and CDR2 SQIVND (reference sequence). The V end was cut by 3 bases, the J end by 6 bases, with 17 bases between. CDR3 length: 16 amino acids. The CDR3 nucleotides are TGTGCCAGTAGTATCCACTCAGGGATGCCGGCCGGGGAGCTGTTTTTT. Translated: CASSIHSGMPAGELFF.

This chain connects TRBV10-3 to TRBJ1-2; the D gene is possibly TRBD1 (5 bases). Trimming stripped 9 bases from V and 4 bases from J, with 12 bases between. The V gene's germline CDR1 is ENHRY and CDR2 SYGVKD. The CDR3 covers 12 residues. The CDR3 sequence is CAITDGAYGYTF. Here the CDR3 DNA reads TGTGCCATTACTGATGGGGCCTATGGCTACACCTTC.

The chain employs TRBV7-8 and TRBJ2-7; TRBD2 is a possible D gene (6 bases). V was clipped by 6 bases and J by 0 bases, with 18 bases between them. The CDR3 extends over 16 amino acids. Per germline, CDR1 SGHVS and CDR2 FQNEAQ. The CDR3 DNA is TGTGCCAGCAGTTTAAGGGCTAGCGCCCTCTCCTACGAGCAGTACTTC. This encodes CASSLRASALSYEQYF.

The rearrangement links TRBV2 to TRBJ2-3; 12 bases agree with TRBD2. J gave up 6 bases and V 5 bases, and 6 bases lay outside the gene matches. Germline lookup yields CDR1 SNHLY and CDR2 FYNNEI. This CDR3 is built from 15 residues. This CDR3 is CASSILAGGSDTQYF. DNA of the CDR3: TGTGCCAGCAGTATACTAGCGGGGGGTTCGGATACGCAGTATTTT.

On this clone: An end of the junction does not agree with germline; a read error may underlie this. The chain combines TRBV7-7 with TRBJ2-2; TRBD2 aligns across 9 bases. Looked up from germline, CDR1 is SSHAT and CDR2 is FNYEAQ (reference sequence). This CDR3 is 18 amino acids long. The CDR3 loop is CASSLGGGTSRNTGELFF. CDR3 bases: TGTGCTAGCAGCTTAGGGGGAGGGACTAGCCGCAACACCGGGGAGCTGTTTTTT.

The chain carries TRBV7-9 and TRBJ1-1; D call uncertain. Trimming pared 1 base from V and 11 bases from J, leaving 20 bases between. This CDR3 region has 15 residues. Per germline, CDR1 SEHNR and CDR2 FQNEAQ (reference sequence). Here the CDR3 DNA reads TGTGCCAGCAGCTTAGGTTTTCGGGAGGCTAGGATGGCTTTCTTT. This sequence encodes CASSLGFREARMAFF. The full variable domain, rest sourced from reference TRBV7-9 and TRBJ1-1, is DTGVSQNPRHKITKRGQNVTFRCDPISEHNRLYWYRQTLGQGPEFLTYFQNEAQLEKSRLLSDRFSAERPKGSFSTLEIQRTEQGDSAMYLCASSLGFREARMAFFGQGTRLTVV.

J is TRBJ2-7 and V is TRBV7-2; 7 bases are a match to TRBD1. V lost 2 bases to trimming and J lost 4 bases; unmatched junction nucleotides: 8. Germline assignment: CDR1 SGHTA and CDR2 FQGNSA. This CDR3 spans 15 amino acids. DNA for the CDR3: TGTGCCAGCAGCTTAAGGGACAGCCCATGGTACGAGCAGTACTTC. Amino acids: CASSLRDSPWYEQYF. The whole variable domain, remainder taken from reference TRBV7-2 and TRBJ2-7, is GAGVSQSPSNKVTEKGKDVELRCDPISGHTALYWYRQSLGQGLEFLIYFQGNSAPDKSGLPSDRFSAERTGGSVSTLTIQRTQQEDSAVYLCASSLRDSPWYEQYFGPGTRLTVT.

The sample holds a few counts of this clone. The chain employs TRBV19 and TRBJ1-1; a possible D gene is TRBD1 (6 bases). Trimming removed 2 bases from V and 1 base from J, with 11 bases in between. This CDR3 is 15 amino acids long. Germline values: CDR1 LNHDA, CDR2 SQIVND (reference sequence). The CDR3 is CASSITGQPNTEAFF. DNA for the CDR3: TGTGCCAGTAGTATAACAGGGCAGCCGAACACTGAAGCTTTCTTT.

This clone came up a few times. Other DNA sequences within the sample encode an identical CDR3. The chain carries TRBV7-2 and TRBJ2-7; perhaps TRBD2 as D (6 bases). The CDR3 is 14 amino acids. Trimming pared 1 base from V and 2 bases from J, leaving 9 bases between. CDR1 and CDR2 (germline): SGHTA, FQGNSA. This chain's CDR3 is CASSLVEGAYEQYF. CDR3 DNA sequence: TGTGCCAGCAGCTTAGTGGAGGGAGCCTACGAGCAGTACTTC.

V gene TRBV6-5 combines with J gene TRBJ2-7; 9 nucleotides line up with TRBD1. V gave up 6 bases and J gave up 3 bases; unmatched junction bases: 9. CDR1 MNHEY and CDR2 SVGAGI come from the germline V gene. The CDR3 has 15 residues. The CDR3 region is CASRSAGQGLYEQYF. The CDR3 DNA follows: TGTGCCAGCAGGTCAGCGGGACAGGGCCTCTACGAGCAGTACTTC.

The chain joins TRBV9 to TRBJ1-4, with D unclear. The germline V gene has CDR1 SGDLS and CDR2 YYNGEE. The V end was cut by 4 bases, the J end by 6 bases, with 13 bases between. The CDR3 totals 14 residues. CDR3 DNA: TGTGCCAGCAGCCCGGACGGTTTGTATGAAAAACTGTTTTTT. Translation gives CASSPDGLYEKLFF.

The chain couples TRBV7-9 to TRBJ2-5; unclear D gene. This CDR3 has 13 amino acids. V lost 4 bases, J lost 6 bases, and 12 bases lay in between. Germline lookup yields CDR1 SEHNR and CDR2 FQNEAQ (reference sequence). In DNA, the CDR3 is TGTGCCAGCAGCTCACCGACGAGGAAGACCCAGTACTTC. Translating it yields CASSSPTRKTQYF.

The V call is TRBV11-2, the J call TRBJ1-3; weak D call: TRBD1 (5 bases). Per germline, CDR1 SGHAT and CDR2 FQNNGV. Trimming took off 8 bases at V and 0 bases at J, with 8 bases between the two ends. The CDR3 is 13 amino acids. This CDR3 is CASGTFSGNTIYF. CDR3 coding DNA: TGTGCCAGCGGGACGTTCTCTGGAAACACCATATATTTT. Looking up the rest from reference TRBV11-2 and TRBJ1-3 gives the full variable domain: EAGVAQSPRYKIIEKRQSVAFWCNPISGHATLYWYQQILGQGPKLLIQFQNNGVVDDSQLPKDRFSAERLKGVDSTLKIQPAKLEDSAVYLCASGTFSGNTIYFGEGSWLTVV.

The CDR3 coding sequence is TGTGCCAGCAGCCACAGGGGGTTAACCGGGGAGCTGTTTTTT. It yields the protein CASSHRGLTGELFF. V usage is TRBV6-5 and J usage is TRBJ2-2, with TRBD1 matching 8 bases. V shed 6 bases and J 5 bases; nucleotides not matched to a gene: 5. Germline V gene lookup returns CDR1 MNHEY and CDR2 SVGAGI. The CDR3 is 14 residues long.

The chain links TRBV30 to TRBJ1-4; D is uncertain. Trimming pared 7 bases from V and 5 bases from J, leaving 8 bases between. The CDR3 runs to 11 residues. Germline CDR1 GTSNPN, CDR2 SVGIG (reference sequence). The CDR3 sequence is CAFDGNEKLFF. Written as DNA, the CDR3 is TGTGCCTTCGACGGGAATGAAAAACTGTTTTTT.

The chain combines TRBV12-3 or TRBV12-4 with TRBJ2-5, with D possibly being TRBD1 (6 bases). V gave up 4 bases and J gave up 3 bases, with 6 bases separating them. The CDR3 extends over 12 amino acids. DNA for the CDR3: TGTGCCAGCAGTTGGACAGAAGAGACCCAGTACTTC. It codes for CASSWTEETQYF.

The chain carries TRBV19 and TRBJ1-3, with a tentative D call TRBD1 (5 bases). The V end lost 3 bases, the J end lost 0 bases, and 15 bases lay between the germline ends. The CDR3 loop spans 17 amino acids. Germline loops: CDR1 LNHDA, CDR2 SQIVND (reference sequence). This chain's CDR3 is CASSIDWRGPSGNTIYF. The CDR3 nucleotides read TGTGCCAGTAGTATTGATTGGAGGGGCCCCTCTGGAAACACCATATATTTT.

The chain recombines TRBV27 with TRBJ1-5; 7 nucleotides align to TRBD1. Germline V gene lookup returns CDR1 MNHEY and CDR2 SMNVEV (reference sequence). The CDR3 runs to 14 residues. V shed 2 bases and J 8 bases; nucleotides not matched to a gene: 6. CDR3: CASSLKGAGEPQHF. CDR3 in DNA: TGTGCCAGCAGTTTAAAGGGGGCAGGTGAGCCCCAGCATTTT.

The chain couples TRBV15 to TRBJ2-6; 7 bases are shared with TRBD1. V lost 1 base to trimming and J lost 3 bases; unmatched junction nucleotides: 6. CDR3 length: 17 residues. Germline V gene lookup returns CDR1 LNHNV and CDR2 YYDKDF (reference sequence). CDR3 sequence (DNA): TGTGCCACCAGCAGAGGGACAGGCGTTGGTGGGGCCAACGTCCTGACTTTC. It translates to CATSRGTGVGGANVLTF.